One T cell receptor (beta chain) is described in this entry. The source of the sample is a study of shared T cell receptors in the human thymus. The table came from immunoSEQ multiplex PCR; TCRdb's copy has only in-frame clones and leaves some out. The sample records some 700,000 clones, 88% being singletons. In germline, CDR1 is SNHLY, CDR2 FYNNEI. This CDR3 comprises 14 residues. V was cut by 6 bases and J by 0 bases, with 11 bases left in between. This sample was also put to use in a study of human thymus T cells. That publication notes: Donors were healthy Finnish infants having corrective surgery for congenital heart defects. Thymus pieces cut out during corrective heart surgery were the tissue that was used. Thymic and blood repertoires showed apparently biased V and J gene usage. Related research found strongly overlapping thymic repertoires in unrelated individuals.

The sequenced material came from thymocytes. The source is a boy in the first two years of life with a congenital heart defect. The chain joins TRBV2 to TRBJ1-2; D unresolved. The CDR3 DNA sequence: TGTGCCAGCAGCAACACGCATACTAACTATGGCTACACCTTC. Translated, it gives CASSNTHTNYGYTF.